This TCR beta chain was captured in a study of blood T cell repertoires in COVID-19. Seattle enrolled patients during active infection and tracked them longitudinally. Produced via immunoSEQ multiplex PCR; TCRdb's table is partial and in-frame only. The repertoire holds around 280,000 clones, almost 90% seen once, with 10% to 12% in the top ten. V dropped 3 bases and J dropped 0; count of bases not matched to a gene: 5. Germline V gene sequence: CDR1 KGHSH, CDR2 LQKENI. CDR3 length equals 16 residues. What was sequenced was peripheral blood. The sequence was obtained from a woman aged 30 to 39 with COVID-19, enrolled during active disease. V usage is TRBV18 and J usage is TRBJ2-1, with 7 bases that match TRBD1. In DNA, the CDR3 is TGTGCCAGCTCACCTCAGACAGGGAGCTCCTACAATGAGCAGTTCTTC. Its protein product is CASSPQTGSSYNEQFF.